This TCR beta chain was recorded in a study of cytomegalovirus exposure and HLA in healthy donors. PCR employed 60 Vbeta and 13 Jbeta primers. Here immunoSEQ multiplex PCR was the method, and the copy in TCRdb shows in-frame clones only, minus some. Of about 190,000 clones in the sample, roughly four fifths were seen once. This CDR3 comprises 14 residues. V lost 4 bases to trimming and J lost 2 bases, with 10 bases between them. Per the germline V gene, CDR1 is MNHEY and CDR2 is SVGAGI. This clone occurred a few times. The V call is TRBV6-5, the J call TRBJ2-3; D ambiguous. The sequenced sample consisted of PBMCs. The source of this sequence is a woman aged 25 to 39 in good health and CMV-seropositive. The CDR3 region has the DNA TGTGCCAGCAGTTTCTTCCAGTCCACAGATACGCAGTATTTT. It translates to CASSFFQSTDTQYF.